These 12 T cell receptor beta chains came from one sample sequenced in a study of blood T cell repertoires in COVID-19. The repertoire was sequenced with immunoSEQ multiplex PCR; TCRdb's copy has only in-frame clones and lacks some. The sample has a few hundred thousand clones; more than 75% are singletons. Sample: peripheral blood. These receptors were taken from a woman aged 70-85 years with active or convalescent COVID-19.

V is TRBV4-1 and J is TRBJ1-4, with D tentatively TRBD1 (5 bases). Germline CDR1 reads MGHRA; CDR2 reads YSYEKL. V was shortened by 4 bases and J by 4 bases, with 13 bases between the two germline ends. The CDR3 runs to 15 residues. This CDR3 is CASSPRQRGNEKLFF. In DNA, the CDR3 is TGCGCCAGCAGCCCGCGACAGCGGGGTAATGAAAAACTGTTTTTT.

The J gene is TRBJ2-5, the V gene TRBV11-2, with 10 bases lining up with TRBD1. Germline CDR1 and CDR2: SGHAT and FQNNGV. V lost 3 bases, J lost 3 bases, and 7 bases stayed unmatched. This CDR3 region has 16 residues. The CDR3 bases are TGTGCCAGCAGCTTGTCGAGACAGGGGGCGAAAGAGACCCAGTACTTC. The encoded protein is CASSLSRQGAKETQYF.

The V gene is TRBV25-1, the J gene TRBJ2-5, with D possibly TRBD2 on 5 matching bases. This CDR3 contains 15 residues. Germline V gives CDR1 MGHDK, CDR2 SYGVNS. With 8 bases removed from V and 1 base from J, the gap between germline ends came to 17 bases. CDR3 bases: TGTGCCAGCGCCTCCCCCGTCGCGGGCCAAGAGACCCAGTACTTC. Translated, it gives CASASPVAGQETQYF.

This chain connects TRBV24-1 to TRBJ1-2; a weak D match, TRBD1 (6 bases). Germline CDR1 KGHDR, CDR2 SFDVKD. V gave up 4 bases and J gave up 5 bases, with 19 bases separating them. This CDR3 region has 16 residues. The CDR3 protein is CATSERGGGHLYGYTF. CDR3 in DNA: TGTGCCACCAGTGAACGTGGCGGGGGCCATTTATATGGCTACACCTTC.

The V gene is TRBV14, the J gene TRBJ1-1; no definite D call. Trimming removed 2 bases at V and 4 bases at J, with 14 bases between. Germline CDR1 reads SGHDN; CDR2 reads FVKESK. This CDR3 is built from 15 residues. CDR3 bases: TGTGCCAGCAGCCAATTGGACCGGGGTGGCACTGAAGCTTTCTTT. Its protein product is CASSQLDRGGTEAFF. The full variable domain, in which reference TRBV14 and TRBJ1-1 provide the parts outside the CDR3, is EAGVTQFPSHSVIEKGQTVTLRCDPISGHDNLYWYRRVMGKEIKFLLHFVKESKQDESGMPNNRFLAERTGGTYSTLKVQPAELEDSGVYFCASSQLDRGGTEAFFGQGTRLTVV.

The V call is TRBV2, the J call TRBJ2-7; 7 positions agree with TRBD1. Germline assignment: CDR1 SNHLY and CDR2 FYNNEI. With 9 bases clipped from V and 2 bases from J, the junction kept 13 bases outside the gene matches. The CDR3 has 15 amino acids. Here the CDR3 DNA reads TGTGCCAGTAGAAATGGGACAGTCTTTACCTACGAGCAGTACTTC. It codes for CASRNGTVFTYEQYF.

The chain uses TRBV6-6 and TRBJ1-2; D uncertain. Germline assignment: CDR1 MNHNY and CDR2 SVGAGI (reference sequence). Trimming removed 11 bases at V and 2 bases at J, with 12 bases between. The CDR3 extends over 12 amino acids. This chain's CDR3 is CAVQQYNYGYTF. For the CDR3, the DNA is TGTGCCGTTCAACAGTACAACTATGGCTACACCTTC.

V usage is TRBV2 and J usage is TRBJ2-1; 11 bases align to TRBD2. Germline assignment: CDR1 SNHLY and CDR2 FYNNEI. The CDR3 has 16 residues. J was trimmed by 5 bases and V by 6 bases; bases with no gene match: 9. The CDR3 DNA is TGTGCCAGCAGCGCCTCCCTAGCGGGGGGCAACAATGAGCAGTTCTTC. This codes for CASSASLAGGNNEQFF.

The chain uses TRBV7-8 and TRBJ1-2, with TRBD1 matching 10 bases. The CDR3 extends over 14 amino acids. The V and J ends lost 5 bases and 10 bases, in that order; junction bases with no gene match: 10. Looked up from germline, CDR1 is SGHVS and CDR2 is FQNEAQ. The CDR3 DNA is TGTGCCAGCAGCCAAGCAGGGACAGGGGTAGTCTACACCTTC. This sequence encodes CASSQAGTGVVYTF.

The rearrangement links TRBV4-1 to TRBJ1-1; 10 nucleotides align to TRBD1. V lost 4 bases to trimming and J lost 1 base; unmatched junction nucleotides: 9. From germline, CDR1 is MGHRA and CDR2 YSYEKL. This CDR3 contains 17 residues. In nucleotides, the CDR3 is TGCGCCAGCAGCCCACTTGGACAGGGGGGCAGGAACACTGAAGCTTTCTTT. Encoded protein: CASSPLGQGGRNTEAFF.

The chain carries TRBV6-2 or TRBV6-3 and TRBJ1-5, with 9 bases that match TRBD1. The ends lost 2 bases at V and 7 bases at J; junction bases unmatched: 9. This CDR3 is 16 amino acids long. Per germline, CDR1 MNHEY and CDR2 SVGEGT. CDR3 region: CASSYDTGGHGQPQHF. CDR3 coding DNA: TGTGCCAGCAGTTACGATACAGGGGGCCACGGGCAGCCCCAGCATTTT.

J is TRBJ1-1 and V is TRBV4-3; D ambiguous. The V end lost 0 bases, the J end lost 1 base, and 9 bases lay between the germline ends. Germline V gives CDR1 LGHNA, CDR2 YSLEER. The CDR3 contains 15 residues. In nucleotides, the CDR3 is TGCGCCAGCAGCCAAGAAGTAAGAGCGAACACTGAAGCTTTCTTT. Translating it yields CASSQEVRANTEAFF.